This TCR beta chain was sequenced for a study of T cell clonality in common variable immunodeficiency. Patients and controls were mostly of Caucasian heritage. Each donor provided 5 to 8 ml of heparinized whole blood. Study-wide findings and caveats: The cause of increased CVID clonality remains unclear without subpopulation sequencing. Fewer deletions and N-nucleotide insertions were reportedly seen in common variable immunodeficiency TCR beta sequences. Fewer TCRbeta clones were shared among CVID subjects than controls.

Sequencing used immunoSEQ multiplex PCR; TCRdb keeps in-frame clones, though not all of them. The repertoire shows around 30,000 clones, none seen only once; the top ten take 28%. This clone was counted between two and nine times. No antigen is known for it. Input material: peripheral blood mononuclear cells. The TCR comes from a human donor with common variable immunodeficiency.

CDR3: CSAPPGQGTSNEQFF. The CDR3 DNA, read in part, is TGCAGTGCTCCCCCGGGACAGGGAACTAGCAATGAG. The chain is built from TRBV20-1 and TRBJ2-1; 9 nucleotides agree with TRBD1. The read ends 3 residues before the CDR3 terminus; that terminus is restored from the germline J gene. V was clipped by 5 bases and J by 6 bases; unmatched bases: 11. This CDR3 has 15 amino acids. In germline, CDR1 is DFQATT, CDR2 SNEGSKA (reference sequence).